Each of the 5 T cell receptor beta chains below was sequenced from the same sample in a study of regulatory T cells in long-lasting Graves disease. As for time point: newly diagnosed GD, antithyroid drugs for less than 3 months. PBMC-extracted RNA yielded the TCR library. According to the study, TCR beta libraries were built with iRepertoire HTBI primers and CDR3-region Arm-PCR. A single record per CDR3 protein comes from TCRdb applying MiXCR to the multiplex PCR reads. The sample comprises 400,000 to 500,000 distinct CDR3 sequences, 13% to 15% of which are singletons, and approximately 19% rests with the top ten. In addition, the sample was reused for a study of T cells in Graves' hyperthyroidism and ophthalmopathy.

Sequencing was performed on peripheral blood mononuclear cells (PBMCs), taken at new diagnosis, from a patient treated with antithyroid drugs. Every receptor here comes from a woman in her forties or fifties with Graves disease.

CDR3 sequence: CASSQRTVDRAAFF. The CDR3 coding sequence is TGCGCCAGCAGCCAACGTACCGTAGACAGGGCAGCTTTCTTT. The chain employs TRBV4-1 and TRBJ1-1, with TRBD1 identical over 7 bases. V dropped 2 bases and J dropped 10; count of bases not matched to a gene: 10. The CDR3 runs to 14 residues. Germline-derived CDR1 and CDR2 are MGHRA and YSYEKL.

This clonotype was counted many times. The gene calls are TRBV27 and TRBJ1-1; 7 bases match TRBD1. Per the germline V gene, CDR1 is MNHEY and CDR2 is SMNVEV (reference sequence). V was pared by 5 bases and J by 1 base, with 10 bases of the junction left unmatched. The CDR3 sequence is 16 residues long. The CDR3 here is CASSKTGAAWNTEAFF. CDR3 coding DNA: TGTGCCAGCAGTAAAACAGGGGCGGCATGGAACACTGAAGCTTTCTTT.

The chain has TRBV5-1 and TRBJ2-3, with TRBD2 matching 11 bases. With 4 bases clipped from V and 2 bases from J, the junction kept 3 bases outside the gene matches. Germline CDR1 is SGHRS and CDR2 is YFSETQ. The CDR3 loop spans 15 amino acids. This CDR3 is CASSPTSGTTDTQYF. The CDR3 DNA reads as TGCGCCAGCAGCCCGACTAGCGGGACCACAGATACGCAGTATTTT. The entire variable domain, with the rest obtained from reference TRBV5-1 and TRBJ2-3, is as follows: KAGVTQTPRYLIKTRGQQVTLSCSPISGHRSVSWYQQTPGQGLQFLFEYFSETQRNKGNFPGRFSGRQFSNSRSEMNVSTLELGDSALYLCASSPTSGTTDTQYFGPGTRLTVL.

Remarks on this clonotype: This likely comes from a read error, as the CDR3 has no conserved phenylalanine or tryptophan at its end. The gene calls are TRBV7-9 and TRBJ1-1; TRBD1 might be the D (6 bases). The CDR3 spans 15 residues. Trimming took off 0 bases at V and 0 bases at J, with 8 bases between the two ends. The germline V gene encodes CDR1 SEHNR and CDR2 FQNEAQ (reference sequence). In nucleotides, the CDR3 is TGTGCCAGCAGCTTAGCGTCAGGGGTGAACACTGAAGCTTTCCTT. Its protein product is CASSLASGVNTEAFL.

This clonotype has more than one count but fewer than ten. This may be a read error: a much more frequent sequence differs by one nucleotide. The chain is built from TRBV5-5 and TRBJ2-3; 11 positions match TRBD2. This CDR3 contains 16 residues. Germline V gene sequence: CDR1 SGHKS, CDR2 YYEKEE (reference sequence). With V trimmed by 4 bases and J by 4 bases, 8 bases remained unmatched. CDR3: CASSRTSGSRADTQYF. CDR3 coding DNA: TGTGCCAGCAGCCGCACTAGCGGGAGTCGGGCAGATACGCAGTATTTT.